The 12 T cell receptor beta chains in this list originate from one sample, sequenced in a study of multiple sclerosis patients with progressive multifocal leukoencephalopathy. Documented time point: before natalizumab initiation. The repertoire was sequenced with immunoSEQ multiplex PCR; TCRdb's copy has only in-frame clones and lacks some. The repertoire consists of roughly 30,000 clones, with approximately 89% occurring once and the leading ten covering around 1.4%. Source material: PBMCs. Source of these receptors: a human donor with multiple sclerosis.

The chain is built from TRBV27 and TRBJ2-2, with D hard to call. Germline CDR1 MNHEY, CDR2 SMNVEV (reference sequence). There are 12 residues in the CDR3. Trimming cost V 6 bases and J 6 bases, with 8 bases left between them. CDR3 nucleotides: TGTGCCAGCAGGGGGAAGTCCGGGGAGCTGTTTTTT. Protein product: CASRGKSGELFF.

The chain carries TRBV27 and TRBJ1-5, with 8 bases that match TRBD1. Looked up from germline, CDR1 is MNHEY and CDR2 is SMNVEV (reference sequence). V lost 5 bases and J lost 2; bases outside the gene matches: 5. This CDR3 has 15 residues. The CDR3 DNA follows: TGTGCCAGCAGTATCAGGGGGCTTGGCAATCAGCCCCAGCATTTT. Translation gives CASSIRGLGNQPQHF.

This chain joins TRBV19 and TRBJ1-5, with D hard to call. Trimming cost V 1 base and J 1 base, with 11 bases left between them. The CDR3 runs to 16 residues. The germline CDR1 and CDR2 sequences are LNHDA and SQIVND (reference sequence). Here the CDR3 reads CASSIVGVRSNQPQHF. The DNA for the CDR3 is TGTGCCAGTAGTATAGTTGGGGTAAGAAGCAATCAGCCCCAGCATTTT.

This chain uses TRBV7-2 with TRBJ2-1; D not resolved. V was shortened by 4 bases and J by 6 bases, with 16 bases between the two germline ends. The CDR3 covers 15 residues. Looked up from germline, CDR1 is SGHTA and CDR2 is FQGNSA. CDR3: CASSSQSVSTNEQFF. CDR3 coding DNA: TGTGCCAGCAGCTCACAAAGCGTCTCGACCAATGAGCAGTTCTTC.

This sequence joins TRBV6-5 and TRBJ2-7; no firm D call. CDR3 length equals 13 residues. Trimming removed 0 bases from V and 7 bases from J, with 10 bases in between. CDR1 is MNHEY and CDR2 is SVGAGI in the germline V gene. The CDR3 region has the DNA TGTGCCAGCAGTTACTCATCCATAGGAGAGCAGTACTTC. Translated, it gives CASSYSSIGEQYF.

The chain has TRBV29-1 and TRBJ2-7; D may be TRBD1 (6 bases). In germline, CDR1 is SQVTM, CDR2 ANQGSEA. V gave up 0 bases and J gave up 5 bases, with 11 bases separating them. The CDR3 consists of 13 residues. The CDR3 DNA is TGCAGCGTTGAAGAAGACCCAGGGGACGAGCAGTACTTC. Protein: CSVEEDPGDEQYF.

The CDR3 sequence: CASIGGNTEAFF. Written as DNA, the CDR3 is TGTGCCAGCATAGGCGGAAACACTGAAGCTTTCTTT. This chain joins TRBV2 and TRBJ1-1, with D uncertain. This CDR3 region has 12 residues. Trimming took 7 bases from V and 2 from J, leaving 8 bases between them. Per germline, CDR1 SNHLY and CDR2 FYNNEI.

This chain joins TRBV9 and TRBJ2-7; TRBD2 matches 8 bases. V shed 0 bases, J shed 2 bases, and the junction held 1 base outside the gene matches. Germline assignment: CDR1 SGDLS and CDR2 YYNGEE. The CDR3 consists of 14 residues. The CDR3 sequence: CASSVDGRAYEQYF. The CDR3, as DNA: TGTGCCAGCAGCGTAGACGGGAGGGCCTACGAGCAGTACTTC.

The V and J genes are TRBV28 and TRBJ1-2; 9 nucleotides align to TRBD1. This CDR3 is built from 16 residues. After removal of 3 bases from V and 2 bases from J, the junction contained 7 bases not matched to a gene. Germline CDR1 is MDHEN and CDR2 is SYDVKM. Written as DNA, the CDR3 is TGTGCCAGCAGTTTCCTGAAAGGACAGGGGAACTATGGCTACACCTTC. As protein: CASSFLKGQGNYGYTF.

The chain is built from TRBV2 and TRBJ1-5, with no clear D. The CDR3 has 14 amino acids. Trimming removed 0 bases from V and 4 bases from J, with 7 bases in between. Germline values: CDR1 SNHLY, CDR2 FYNNEI. The CDR3 DNA is TGTGCCAGCAGTGAAGCGGCAGTGAATCAGCCCCAGCATTTT. Its translation is CASSEAAVNQPQHF.

The V and J genes are TRBV11-2 and TRBJ2-1; D perhaps matches TRBD2 (6 bases). This CDR3 region has 11 residues. Trimming removed 5 bases from V and 10 bases from J, with 9 bases in between. CDR1 and CDR2 (germline): SGHAT, FQNNGV. CDR3 sequence (DNA): TGTGCCAGCAGCCCCGGACTAGAGCAGTTCTTC. Protein product: CASSPGLEQFF.

The gene calls are TRBV7-2 and TRBJ2-2, with 7 bases aligning to TRBD2. The junction had 6 bases not matched to a gene; V was cut back by 8 bases and J by 0 bases. This CDR3 region has 15 residues. CDR1 is SGHTA and CDR2 is FQGNSA in the germline V gene. CDR3 amino acids: CASGGDYPNTGELFF. CDR3 DNA sequence: TGTGCCAGCGGAGGGGACTACCCGAACACCGGGGAGCTGTTTTTT.